This T cell receptor (beta chain) was recovered during a study of identical twins. This clonotype was counted only a few times. The CDR3 sequence is 14 residues long. The germline V gene has CDR1 MDHEN and CDR2 SYDVKM. V was clipped by 9 bases and J by 0 bases, with 12 bases between them. cDNA carried unique molecular identifiers, and a universal primer site was added by template switching. MiXCR, applied by TCRdb to the 5' RACE reads, yields one record per CDR3 protein. The sample shows fewer than 250,000 distinct CDR3 sequences, approximately 7.8% of them seen only once. This sample was shared with a second study, whose subject was yellow fever vaccine responses in identical twins.

This clonotype originated in a woman aged 18-30 years in good health. Sequenced input: CD8+ T cells sorted from blood. This rearrangement joins TRBV28 to TRBJ2-1; the D gene could be TRBD1 or TRBD2 (5 bases each). This chain's CDR3 is CASQRGSSYNEQFF. The CDR3, as DNA: TGTGCCAGTCAGAGGGGTAGCTCCTACAATGAGCAGTTCTTC.